This T cell receptor beta chain is from a study of T cells in Graves' hyperthyroidism and ophthalmopathy (dated by TCRdb to about 2019). The study in broad terms: Peripheral blood samples were taken at initial diagnosis, before any treatment was given. To identify distinguishing TCR V-J signatures, a discovery cohort of some 100 patients was used, comprising 40 to 45 with Graves' ophthalmopathy and around 60 with stable Graves' hyperthyroidism. Prospective prediction of ophthalmopathy was tested in an independent validation cohort of 18 to 20 hyperthyroidism patients and 17 patients who later progressed to ophthalmopathy. The 95 to 100 discovery patients were randomly divided into training and test sets at a 7:3 ratio. Thyroid tissue and blood T-cell repertoires from about six Graves' hyperthyroidism patients were also compared in the study. Once sampling was done, hyperthyroidism patients were given methimazole at a starting dose of 30 mg daily, whereas ophthalmopathy patients were given high-dose intravenous methylprednisolone. The paper reports TCR Vbeta CDR3 sequencing of roughly 140 peripheral blood samples: approximately 43 ophthalmopathy, over 70 hyperthyroidism and around 17 progressor patients.

This clonotype was detected only a few times. Its cognate antigen has yet to be identified. Per-base quality was not reported, and no clone a single base away is much larger than it. Findings and caveats that apply to the study as a whole: No statistical method was used to fix the sample size in advance, and group allocation was not hidden from the investigators. In cross-validation, a model built on a 13 V-J signature told ophthalmopathy apart from stable hyperthyroidism with over 85% sensitivity and approximately 84% specificity, and in testing the same model reached 80%/75%. Most expanded thyroid clonotypes (frequency above 0.001) were also detected in blood, a finding suggesting that blood repertoires may reflect thyroid immune responses. In validation, progression to ophthalmopathy was predicted by the model with 70.59% sensitivity and approximately 78% specificity, a median of approximately 6.5 months before onset.

Amplification of TCR beta CDR3 regions was carried out from RNA transcripts. The first round of RT-PCR for the TCR CDR3 was performed with the HTBI primer set and the Qiagen OneStep RT-PCR kit. A second multiplex PCR round built the libraries, followed by size selection and purification. The libraries were sequenced on an Illumina HiSeq2000 using paired-end 100 bp reads. The authors' pipeline ran thus. Raw data were processed with SOAPnuke, discarding reads with adapters, uncalled bases, mean Phred below 15, or no exact constant-primer or identifier match. COPE v1.2.5 was used to merge the high-quality paired reads, and each unique nucleotide sequence was defined as a clonotype. MiTCR v1.1 was used to align clonotypes to the IMGT TRBV, TRBD and TRBJ reference segments. The analysis included only V-J combinations with a frequency above 0.0001, which together covered around 99% of the repertoires. The TCS score was defined as the ratio of F50 (clonal expansion) to E x V (chaos), calculated using BLOSUM62-based TCRdist between CDR3 peptides within each V-J. Welch's t-statistics and random forest reduced around 510 V-J features to about 13, which were used in a naive Bayes classifier (R e1071). Through fastp at Q25 and MiXCR, TCRdb rebuilt clones from the public reads, retaining in-frame beta chains. Merged by CDR3 protein, the rows form single entries marked with the most common genes and DNA. The V and J calls and clone size are TCRdb's, not the authors'. This sample has 600,000 to 850,000 distinct CDR3 sequences in its table, and around 20% of those were observed once. The leading ten clones occupy approximately 15% of the sample.

The germline V gene (reference sequence) sets CDR1 to MNHEY and CDR2 to SMNVEV. From cysteine to phenylalanine, the CDR3 is 15 amino acids long. Just CDR3 DNA is preserved here, 45 bases in frame from base 1. The V end loses 7 bases and the J end loses 1 base, and a stretch of 13 bases separates them. Hyperthyroidism patients were newly diagnosed, with disease duration under 2 months, and aged 18 to 65 years. Any patient with an uncontrolled infection, another autoimmune disease, pregnancy or lactation was excluded. Diagnoses were based on clinical symptoms, serum thyroxine and TRAb, thyroid ultrasound and orbital computed tomography. Blood from progressor patients was collected at the time of first diagnosis with hyperthyroidism, before any ophthalmopathy symptoms had appeared. PBMCs were separated from over 9 ml of fresh peripheral blood using Ficoll-Paque density gradient centrifugation. Progressor patients were first diagnosed with Graves' hyperthyroidism and then developed ophthalmopathy during follow-up. Total RNA was extracted with Trizol reagent, and quality was checked on an Agilent 2100 Bioanalyzer.

This TCR derives from a woman aged 45-59 years with Graves' hyperthyroidism that later progressed to Graves' ophthalmopathy. The V gene is TRBV27 and the J gene is TRBJ2-2; the best D guess is TRBD2, with 7 bases matching. Input material: blood. For the CDR3, the sequence is CASTRGGLNTGELFF. The DNA is TGTGCCAGCACTCGCGGGGGCCTGAACACCGGGGAGCTGTTTTTT.